This T cell receptor beta chain originates from a study of blood T cell repertoires in COVID-19. Study at large: The samples span acute and convalescent COVID-19 from the United States, Italy and Spain. PBMCs, B-cell-depleted T cells, or T cells were the source of the cDNA or gDNA that made up the material.

The CDR3 length is 12 residues. Germline V CDR1 and CDR2: MNHEY, SVGAGI. Losses at the gene ends were 6 bases for V and 7 bases for J; bases not matched to a gene: 2. Assay used: immunoSEQ multiplex PCR; TCRdb lists only in-frame clones, some missing. The sample records 30,000 to 40,000 clones, approximately 90% being singletons. Sequencing input: peripheral blood. The origin of this receptor is a human donor in a cohort sampled during active COVID-19. The chain couples TRBV6-5 to TRBJ1-4; 7 bases match TRBD1. Written as DNA, the CDR3 is TGTGCCAGCAGGGGGGACAGTGAAAAACTGTTTTTT. Translation: CASRGDSEKLFF.